This paragraph covers one T cell receptor (beta chain) sequence. The antigen remains undetermined. The entry originates in a study of OX40 agonist ivuxolimab in advanced cancers. Whole-study context: Earlier anti-PD-1, anti-PD-L1 or anti-CTLA-4 therapy was permitted; under 50% had received some.

The protocol was immunoSEQ multiplex PCR, while the TCRdb copy is restricted to in-frame clones and leaves out a portion. The sample consists of fewer than 40,000 clones, more than 85% of them appearing once. In germline, CDR1 is MGHRA, CDR2 YSYEKL. The CDR3 extends over 13 amino acids. Trimming left V 4 bases short and J 1 base short, with 7 bases between. Autoimmune disease history or systemic immunosuppression meant exclusion. Peripheral blood came from all dose cohorts at three timepoints. Study conclusions and caveats: The study observed clonal expansion of CD4+ and CD8+ blood T cells by week 6 at 0.1 to 3.0 mg/kg.

The TCR was taken from an adult with an advanced solid tumor such as melanoma, head and neck, liver or kidney cancer. The chain couples TRBV4-1 to TRBJ2-5; D might be TRBD1 (5 bases). The sequencing here drew on CD4+ or CD8+ T cells sorted from blood, taken in a trial of the OX40 agonist ivuxolimab. CDR3 sequence (DNA): TGCGCCAGCAGCCCCGACAGCCAAGAGACCCAGTACTTC. Its protein is CASSPDSQETQYF.